Shown below are 2 T cell receptor beta chains from a single sample sequenced in a study of PD-L1 blockade in urothelial cancer. Described time point: pretreatment peripheral blood. Clones were read by immunoSEQ multiplex PCR, and TCRdb kept only the in-frame ones, dropping some. The table shows fewer than 75,000 clones, with roughly 90% occurring only once. The sequenced sample was PBMCs, obtained around atezolizumab (anti-PD-L1) treatment. Every receptor here comes from a man between 65 and 85 years old with urothelial cancer.

CDR3 residues: CASSLNIYTEAFF. The CDR3 DNA follows: TGTGCCAGCAGCCTCAACATTTACACTGAAGCTTTCTTT. This sequence joins TRBV7-3 and TRBJ1-1; D gene uncertain. This CDR3 region has 13 residues. The V gene's germline CDR1 is SGHTA and CDR2 FQGTGA. Trimming took off 5 bases at V and 3 bases at J, with 10 bases between the two ends. Complete variable domain (other parts from reference TRBV7-3 and TRBJ1-1): GAGVSQTPSNKVTEKGKYVELRCDPISGHTALYWYRQSLGQGPEFLIYFQGTGAADDSGLPNDRFFAVRPEGSVSTLKIQRTERGDSAVYLCASSLNIYTEAFFGQGTRLTVV.

The V and J genes are TRBV18 and TRBJ1-1, with D maybe TRBD1 (5 bases). Trimming removed 3 bases at V and 0 bases at J, with 14 bases between. The germline gives CDR1 KGHSH, CDR2 LQKENI. The CDR3 has 16 residues. DNA of the CDR3: TGTGCCAGCTCACCCAACACAGGTCTCATGAACACTGAAGCTTTCTTT. This translates into CASSPNTGLMNTEAFF.